The 14 T cell receptor beta chains below come from one sample, sequenced in a study of T cells in localized non-small cell lung cancer (TCRdb year 2020). Receptor libraries were prepared by the immunoSEQ multiplex PCR assay. TCRdb retrieved this table from immuneACCESS and kept in-frame rearrangements only. Not all clones are present; in checked studies, unresolved V genes account for under half, and no reason is known for the remainder. Recorded for this sample are 40,000 to 55,000 clones; 80% of them occurred a single time. The top ten hold roughly 4.5% of the sample. Sequences were derived from PBMCs, sampled before any cancer treatment. The receptors originated from a woman aged 40 to 75 with stage II lung adenocarcinoma.

The V call is TRBV19, the J call TRBJ2-1; unclear D gene. CDR1 and CDR2 (germline): LNHDA, SQIVND (reference sequence). CDR3 size: 13 residues. Between the trimmed V and J ends, which lost 8 bases and 4 bases, there was a span of 12 bases. CDR3 DNA: TGTGCCAGTGATGAGGACGGTTACAATGAGCAGTTCTTC. Encoded protein: CASDEDGYNEQFF. Full variable domain (remainder filled in from reference TRBV19 and TRBJ2-1): DGGITQSPKYLFRKEGQNVTLSCEQNLNHDAMYWYRQDPGQGLRLIYYSQIVNDFQKGDIAEGYSVSREKKESFPLTVTSAQKNPTAFYLCASDEDGYNEQFFGPGTRLTVL.

This clone has just a few counts. The V and J genes are TRBV30 and TRBJ2-7, with TRBD2 as a possible D gene (7 bases). Trimming took off 0 bases at V and 6 bases at J, with 12 bases between the two ends. Germline lookup yields CDR1 GTSNPN and CDR2 SVGIG (reference sequence). The CDR3 has 13 residues. The CDR3 DNA sequence: TGTGCCTGGAGTGTAGGGGGGGTAGCCGAGCAGTACTTC. Encoded protein: CAWSVGGVAEQYF. Using reference TRBV30 and TRBJ2-7 for the parts outside the CDR3, the full variable domain is SQTIHQWPATLVQPVGSPLSLECTVEGTSNPNLYWYRQAAGRGLQLLFYSVGIGQISSEVPQNLSASRPQDRQFILSSKKLLLSDSGFYLCAWSVGGVAEQYFGPGTRLTVT.

This sequence joins TRBV28 and TRBJ2-4, with 7 positions matching TRBD1. From germline, CDR1 is MDHEN and CDR2 SYDVKM. The CDR3 totals 14 residues. V lost 4 bases to trimming and J lost 7 bases; unmatched junction nucleotides: 7. The CDR3 spells CASSSGQPKNIQYF. CDR3 bases: TGTGCCAGCAGTTCGGGACAGCCTAAGAACATTCAGTACTTC.

V is TRBV29-1 and J is TRBJ1-2; no reliable D call. Trimming removed 1 base from V and 8 bases from J, with 17 bases in between. Germline V gene data show CDR1 as SQVTM and CDR2 as ANQGSEA. The CDR3 sequence is 14 residues long. The CDR3 sequence: CSVEVKPTIGGYTF. CDR3 nucleotide sequence: TGCAGCGTTGAAGTGAAACCGACGATAGGCGGCTACACCTTC.

The V and J genes are TRBV6-5 and TRBJ2-7; maybe TRBD1 (6 bases). The CDR3 has 14 amino acids. The germline gives CDR1 MNHEY, CDR2 SVGAGI. Trimming took 6 bases from V and 1 from J, leaving 13 bases between them. As DNA, the CDR3 is TGTGCCAGCAGATTCCGGGACACTTCCTACGAGCAGTACTTC. Translation: CASRFRDTSYEQYF.

This chain connects TRBV9 to TRBJ2-1; D assignment may be TRBD1 or TRBD2 (5 bases each). Germline-derived CDR1 and CDR2 are SGDLS and YYNGEE. The CDR3 length is 16 residues. The V end was cut by 0 bases, the J end by 10 bases, with 20 bases between. The CDR3 sequence: CASSVVDVRVSGEQFF. For the CDR3, the DNA is TGTGCCAGCAGCGTAGTCGATGTCAGGGTTTCGGGAGAGCAGTTCTTC. Looking up the rest from reference TRBV9 and TRBJ2-1 gives the full variable domain: DSGVTQTPKHLITATGQRVTLRCSPRSGDLSVYWYQQSLDQGLQFLIQYYNGEERAKGNILERFSAQQFPDLHSELNLSSLELGDSALYFCASSVVDVRVSGEQFFGPGTRLTVL.

This clone has only one observation. It may be a read error: a sequence one base away is much more abundant. This CDR3 reads CASSQGRGGQETQYF. In DNA, the CDR3 is TGCGCCAGCAGCCAAGGGCGGGGGGGCCAAGAGACCCAGTACTTC. This rearrangement joins TRBV4-3 to TRBJ2-5; 9 positions match TRBD2. The germline V gene encodes CDR1 LGHNA and CDR2 YSLEER. The CDR3 consists of 15 residues. Trimming removed 1 base from V and 1 base from J; junction bases left unmatched: 1.

This chain joins TRBV5-1 and TRBJ1-1, with a tentative D call TRBD1 (5 bases). The CDR3 extends over 13 amino acids. CDR1 and CDR2 from the germline V gene are SGHRS and YFSETQ. V dropped 5 bases and J dropped 4 bases, with 12 bases sitting between them. CDR3 residues: CASSDGAATEAFF. The CDR3 DNA follows: TGCGCCAGCAGTGACGGGGCGGCCACTGAAGCTTTCTTT.

The rearrangement uses TRBV4-1 and TRBJ2-7, with 8 bases fitting TRBD2. The length of the CDR3 is 14 residues. Germline V gene lookup returns CDR1 MGHRA and CDR2 YSYEKL. After removal of 3 bases from V and 2 bases from J, the junction contained 3 bases not matched to a gene. Here the CDR3 reads CASSHGGGPYEQYF. CDR3 nucleotides: TGCGCCAGCAGCCACGGGGGGGGGCCCTACGAGCAGTACTTC.

The chain links TRBV10-3 to TRBJ2-2; maybe TRBD1 (7 bases). Trimming took off 7 bases at V and 2 bases at J, with 11 bases between the two ends. Germline assignment: CDR1 ENHRY and CDR2 SYGVKD. This CDR3 comprises 14 residues. CDR3 in amino acids: CAIKEGANTGELFF. CDR3 in DNA: TGTGCCATCAAGGAGGGGGCCAACACCGGGGAGCTGTTTTTT.

Only one count was recorded for this clone. The chain couples TRBV28 to TRBJ1-4; 7 bases are a match to TRBD1. The CDR3 consists of 15 residues. Germline V CDR1 and CDR2: MDHEN, SYDVKM. The V gene end was trimmed by 2 bases and the J gene end by 7 bases; junction bases not matched to a gene: 7. CDR3 amino acids: CASSLGQGESEKLFF. As DNA, the CDR3 is TGTGCCAGCAGTTTAGGGCAGGGGGAGAGTGAAAAACTGTTTTTT.

The chain combines TRBV28 with TRBJ1-2; 9 bases line up with TRBD1. Per the germline V gene, CDR1 is MDHEN and CDR2 is SYDVKM. V gave up 8 bases and J gave up 8 bases; unmatched junction bases: 9. The CDR3 consists of 13 residues. CDR3 region: CASEGDRVGGYTF. DNA for the CDR3: TGTGCCAGCGAGGGGGACAGGGTTGGCGGCTACACCTTC.

The J gene is TRBJ2-7, the V gene TRBV5-5, with no clear D. The CDR3 runs to 12 residues. From germline, CDR1 is SGHKS and CDR2 YYEKEE (reference sequence). The V end was cut by 2 bases, the J end by 0 bases, with 3 bases between. This CDR3 reads CASSLSSYEQYF. As DNA, the CDR3 is TGTGCCAGCAGCTTAAGCTCCTACGAGCAGTACTTC.

This chain joins TRBV15 and TRBJ1-5; D may be TRBD1 (5 bases). Germline values: CDR1 LNHNV, CDR2 YYDKDF (reference sequence). This CDR3 spans 14 amino acids. V lost 4 bases to trimming and J lost 2 bases, with 9 bases between them. DNA of the CDR3: TGTGCCACCAGCACAGGACATGGCAATCAGCCCCAGCATTTT. This sequence encodes CATSTGHGNQPQHF.